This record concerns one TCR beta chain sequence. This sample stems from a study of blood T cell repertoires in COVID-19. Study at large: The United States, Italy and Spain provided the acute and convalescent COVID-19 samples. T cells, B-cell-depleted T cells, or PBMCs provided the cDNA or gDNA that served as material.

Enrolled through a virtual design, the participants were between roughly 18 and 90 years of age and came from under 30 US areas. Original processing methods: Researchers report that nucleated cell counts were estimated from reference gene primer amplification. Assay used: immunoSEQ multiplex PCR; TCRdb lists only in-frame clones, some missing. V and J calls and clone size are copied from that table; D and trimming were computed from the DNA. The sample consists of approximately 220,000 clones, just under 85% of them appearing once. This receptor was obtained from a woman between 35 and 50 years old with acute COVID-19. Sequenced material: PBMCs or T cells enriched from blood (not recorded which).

The CDR3 DNA is TGTGCCAGTAGTATTTCCAGCACTGAAGCTTTCTTT. Translated: CASSISSTEAFF. This sequence joins TRBV19 and TRBJ1-1; D ambiguous. Trimming left V 3 bases short and J 4 bases short, with 6 bases between. This CDR3 spans 12 amino acids. CDR1 is LNHDA, CDR2 SQIVND, per germline (reference sequence).